The text below deals with one T cell receptor beta chain. Its antigen remains unidentified. Within one base of it there is no much larger clone, and no base qualities were kept. This entry comes from a study of T cell changes during pregnancy in multiple sclerosis (dated by TCRdb to between 2018 and 2021). Regarding the study in general: In women with multiple sclerosis, the researchers looked at how the T cell repertoire shifted as pregnancy progressed.

Libraries were built with the immunoSEQ multiplex PCR assay. TCRdb took this table from immuneACCESS and kept in-frame rearrangements with V and J called. Such tables lack part of the clones; where checked against another copy, unresolved V genes explain under half of the gap, and the rest is unexplained. The sample yields just over 20,000 clones; approximately 90% were counted once. 5% to 6% of the sample is taken by the ten largest. Unmatched junction bases come to 10, with V trimmed by 4 bases and J by 2 bases. From the germline V gene, CDR1 is SGHAT and CDR2 is FQNNGV. From the cysteine up to the phenylalanine, the CDR3 has a length of 16 residues. Only the CDR3 part of the read is kept: 48 bases, read in frame from the first base.

The V and J segments used are TRBV11-2 and TRBJ2-7; TRBD2 aligns with 8 central bases. This TCR derives from a female donor in good health, enrolled as a control in a pregnancy study. This specimen consisted of CD8+ T cells from peripheral blood mononuclear cells, obtained in the second trimester of pregnancy. In nucleotide form, the sequence is TGTGCCAGCAGCTCAAAAAGAGCGGGGGACCCCTACGAGCAGTACTTC. This translates into CASSSKRAGDPYEQYF.